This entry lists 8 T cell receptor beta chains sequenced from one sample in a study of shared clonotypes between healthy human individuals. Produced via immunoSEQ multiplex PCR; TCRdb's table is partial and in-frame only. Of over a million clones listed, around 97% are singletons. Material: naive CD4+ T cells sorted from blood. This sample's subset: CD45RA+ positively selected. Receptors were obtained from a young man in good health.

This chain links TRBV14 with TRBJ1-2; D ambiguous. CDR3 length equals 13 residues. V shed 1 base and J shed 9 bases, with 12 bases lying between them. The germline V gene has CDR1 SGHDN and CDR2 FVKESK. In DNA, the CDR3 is TGTGCCAGCAGCCAAGCGCGGGAGAGGAGCTACACCTTC. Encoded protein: CASSQARERSYTF.

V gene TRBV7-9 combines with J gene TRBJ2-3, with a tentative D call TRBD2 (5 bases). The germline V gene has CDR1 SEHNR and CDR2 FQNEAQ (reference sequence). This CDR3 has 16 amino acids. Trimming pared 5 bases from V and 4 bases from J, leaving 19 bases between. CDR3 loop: CASSPLRGRRADTQYF. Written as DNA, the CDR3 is TGTGCCAGCAGCCCCCTCCGGGGTAGGCGGGCAGATACGCAGTATTTT.

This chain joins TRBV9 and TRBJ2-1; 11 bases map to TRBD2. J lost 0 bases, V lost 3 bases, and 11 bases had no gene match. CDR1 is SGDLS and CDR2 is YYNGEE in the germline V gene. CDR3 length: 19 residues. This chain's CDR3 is CASSDLGLAEISSYNEQFF. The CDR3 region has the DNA TGTGCCAGCAGCGATCTGGGACTAGCGGAAATTAGCTCCTACAATGAGCAGTTCTTC.

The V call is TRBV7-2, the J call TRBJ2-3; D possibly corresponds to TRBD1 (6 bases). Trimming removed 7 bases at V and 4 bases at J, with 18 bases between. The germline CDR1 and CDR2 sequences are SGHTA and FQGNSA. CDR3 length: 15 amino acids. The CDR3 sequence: CASTPDRQPPDTQYF. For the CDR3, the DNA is TGTGCCAGCACCCCGGACAGACAACCTCCAGATACGCAGTATTTT.

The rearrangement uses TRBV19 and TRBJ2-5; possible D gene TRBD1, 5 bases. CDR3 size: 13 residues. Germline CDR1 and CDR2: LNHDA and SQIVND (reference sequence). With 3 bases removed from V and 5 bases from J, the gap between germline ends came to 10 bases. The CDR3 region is CASSISGFETQYF. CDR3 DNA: TGTGCCAGTAGTATTTCAGGGTTTGAGACCCAGTACTTC.

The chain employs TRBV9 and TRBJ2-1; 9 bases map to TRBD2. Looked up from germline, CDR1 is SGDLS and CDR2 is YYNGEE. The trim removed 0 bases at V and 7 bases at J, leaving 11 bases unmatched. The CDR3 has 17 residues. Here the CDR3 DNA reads TGTGCCAGCAGCGTAGCTCCGATAGCGGGAGATGGGAATGAGCAGTTCTTC. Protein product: CASSVAPIAGDGNEQFF.

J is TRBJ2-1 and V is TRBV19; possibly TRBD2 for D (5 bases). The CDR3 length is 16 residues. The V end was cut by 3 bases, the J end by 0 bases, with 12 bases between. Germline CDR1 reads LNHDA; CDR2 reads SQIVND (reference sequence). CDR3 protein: CASSMRAVYSYNEQFF. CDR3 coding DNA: TGTGCCAGTAGTATGCGAGCGGTCTACTCCTACAATGAGCAGTTCTTC.

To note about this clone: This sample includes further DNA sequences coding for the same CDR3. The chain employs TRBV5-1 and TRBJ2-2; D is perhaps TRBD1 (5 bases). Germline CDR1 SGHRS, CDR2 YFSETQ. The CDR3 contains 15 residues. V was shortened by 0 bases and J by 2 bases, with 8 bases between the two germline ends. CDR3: CASSLDRRNTGELFF. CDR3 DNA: TGCGCCAGCAGCTTGGACAGGAGAAACACCGGGGAGCTGTTTTTT.